Presented here are 27 T cell receptor beta chains from one specimen sequenced in a study of tumor and adjacent non-tumor tissue in lung cancer. The template was RNA from unsorted bulk tissue. Distant lung tissue was collected more than 3 cm away from the tumor edge. TCRbeta libraries were built with three rounds of nested PCR, modified from ARM-PCR. TCRdb itself ran the multiplex PCR reads through MiXCR, one entry per CDR3 protein. Of around 80,000 distinct CDR3 sequences in the sample, 76% were seen once. The specimen was distant non-tumor lung tissue. These TCRs come from a man between 65 and 85 years old with non-small cell lung cancer.

The rearrangement uses TRBV11-3 and TRBJ1-5; TRBD1 agrees at 7 bases. V lost 5 bases to trimming and J lost 10 bases; unmatched junction nucleotides: 11. CDR3 length: 14 amino acids. Germline CDR1 reads SGHNT; CDR2 reads YENEEA. The CDR3 sequence: CASSRQGGRHPQHF. DNA for the CDR3: TGTGCCAGCAGCCGACAGGGCGGGCGGCATCCCCAGCATTTT.

About this clonotype itself: This may arise from a read error, as a much more abundant clone is one base away. The rearrangement joins TRBV20-1 to TRBJ2-5, with D uncertain. CDR3 length: 12 residues. V lost 4 bases, J lost 5 bases, and 11 bases lay in between. CDR1 DFQATT and CDR2 SNEGSKA come from the germline V gene (reference sequence). Here the CDR3 DNA reads TGCAGTGCTAATGACAAAATGGAGACCCAGTACTTC. Translated: CSANDKMETQYF.

V usage is TRBV11-2 and J usage is TRBJ1-6, with 7 nucleotides matching TRBD1. The CDR3 consists of 17 residues. Germline V gives CDR1 SGHAT, CDR2 FQNNGV. J gave up 5 bases and V 1 base, and 8 bases lay outside the gene matches. CDR3 bases: TGTGCCAGCAGCTTAGTCCAACAGGGGCCTAATAATTCACCCCTCCACTTT. This codes for CASSLVQQGPNNSPLHF. Using reference TRBV11-2 and TRBJ1-6 for the parts outside the CDR3, the full variable domain is EAGVAQSPRYKIIEKRQSVAFWCNPISGHATLYWYQQILGQGPKLLIQFQNNGVVDDSQLPKDRFSAERLKGVDSTLKIQPAKLEDSAVYLCASSLVQQGPNNSPLHFGNGTRLTVT.

Note on this clonotype: Germline and junction disagree at one end, which may indicate a read error. The chain uses TRBV25-1 and TRBJ1-2, with D hard to call. The length of the CDR3 is 14 residues. The V gene's germline CDR1 is MGHDK and CDR2 SYGVNS. The CDR3 loop is CATSRAASNSGYTF. The CDR3 DNA reads TGTGCCACCTCAAGGGCAGCTTCTAACTCTGGCTACACCTTC.

The V call is TRBV12-3 or TRBV12-4, the J call TRBJ2-2, with unresolved D. V was shortened by 7 bases and J by 9 bases, with 21 bases between the two germline ends. This CDR3 is built from 15 residues. CDR3 DNA: TGTGCCAGCACTCCCCAACATGTGAACGCCTGGGAGCTGTTTTTT. This translates into CASTPQHVNAWELFF.

As to this clonotype: Germline is not matched at one junction end, which may reflect a read error. The V gene is TRBV10-1, the J gene TRBJ2-2, with D possibly being TRBD1 or TRBD2 (5 bases each). This CDR3 contains 15 residues. Germline V gives CDR1 WNHNN, CDR2 SYGVQD (reference sequence). CDR3 DNA: TGTGCCAGCTGTGTAGGGACGTCTAACACCGGGGAGCTGTTTTTT. It specifies CASCVGTSNTGELFF.

Notes on this clonotype: This CDR3 fails to terminate in the conserved phenylalanine or tryptophan, so it likely reflects a read error. The V call is TRBV6-5, the J call TRBJ1-5; D gene ambiguous. The CDR3 covers 15 residues. Trimming pared 8 bases from V and 3 bases from J, leaving 17 bases between. CDR1 is MNHEY and CDR2 is SVGAGI in the germline V gene. The CDR3 loop reads CASGNSGLLNQPQHL. CDR3 coding DNA: TGTGCCAGCGGAAACTCAGGACTTCTCAATCAGCCCCAGCATCTT.

Notes on this clonotype: The junction differs from germline at one of its ends, possibly a read error. The rearrangement uses TRBV10-2 and TRBJ2-2; tentatively, D is TRBD2 (5 bases). This CDR3 has 11 residues. The germline CDR1 and CDR2 sequences are WSHSY and SAAADI. This chain's CDR3 is CASRDTGELFF. The DNA for the CDR3 is TGCGCCAGCAGAGACACCGGGGAACTGTTTTTT.

This chain uses TRBV12-3 or TRBV12-4 with TRBJ2-1, with D possibly called TRBD1 or TRBD2 (5 bases each). V lost 5 bases and J 4 bases, leaving 24 bases between the germline ends. CDR3 size: 18 residues. The CDR3 DNA follows: TGTGCCAGCAGTCGTTCGTTTAGAGGGGTTGGTGGGTACAATGAGCAGTTCTTC. The encoded protein is CASSRSFRGVGGYNEQFF.

This clonotype was counted a few times. The J gene is TRBJ2-2, the V gene TRBV12-3 or TRBV12-4; D possibly uses TRBD1 or TRBD2 (5 bases each). This CDR3 spans 15 amino acids. Trimming took off 7 bases at V and 3 bases at J, with 15 bases between the two ends. CDR3 loop: CASTMGQGDTGELFF. In DNA, the CDR3 is TGTGCCAGCACCATGGGGCAGGGAGACACCGGGGAGCTGTTTTTT.

V is TRBV5-5 and J is TRBJ1-5, with D unresolved. The J call could be wrong; TRBJ2-3 is a better fit for the DNA end. Germline CDR1 is SGHKS and CDR2 is YYEKEE (reference sequence). There are 15 residues in the CDR3. In DNA, the CDR3 is TGTGCCAGCAGCTTGTTAGGGTTCAACAATCAGCCCCAGTATTTT. This sequence encodes CASSLLGFNNQPQYF.

The chain combines TRBV11-2 with TRBJ2-1; TRBD1 might be the D (5 bases). Trimming stripped 7 bases from V and 7 bases from J, with 17 bases between. CDR1 and CDR2 (germline): SGHAT, FQNNGV. The CDR3 loop spans 14 amino acids. This CDR3 is CASNESLGANEQFF. The CDR3 DNA reads as TGTGCCAGCAATGAGTCGTTAGGGGCAAATGAGCAGTTCTTC.

This clonotype was seen only once. Since the CDR3 does not end with the conserved phenylalanine or tryptophan, this likely comes from a read error. The limits of the CDR3 on the DNA are not certain, so only TCRdb's listed CDR3 is given. The chain employs TRBV5-5 and TRBJ2-3; the table's D call, TRBD1, was not checked against the DNA. The CDR3 is 16 residues long, counting both termini. Germline V gene sequence: CDR1 SGHKS, CDR2 YYEKEE (reference sequence). CDR3 sequence: CASRSTGTYVTDTEYS.

Comment on this clonotype: The junction and the germline gene differ at one end; a read error may be behind it. The V call is TRBV12-3 or TRBV12-4, the J call TRBJ1-2; 8 positions match TRBD1. The CDR3 totals 14 residues. The CDR3 loop is CVSRLGQVNYGYTF. CDR3 nucleotides: TGTGTCAGCAGGCTGGGACAGGTGAACTATGGCTACACCTTC.

This clonotype has more than one count but fewer than ten. The junction shows a germline mismatch at one end, possibly a read error. This chain links TRBV11-3 with TRBJ1-1, with 7 bases aligning to TRBD1. Per the germline V gene, CDR1 is SGHNT and CDR2 is YENEEA. CDR3 length: 16 amino acids. The CDR3 loop reads CASSFRDRTLSTEALF. CDR3 DNA sequence: TGTGCCAGCAGCTTCCGGGACAGAACCCTAAGCACTGAAGCTCTCTTT.

This CDR3 is CASSLVGTADDGELFF. Written as DNA, the CDR3 is TGTGCCAGCAGCTTAGTGGGCACAGCGGATGACGGGGAGCTGTTTTTT. The genes are TRBV11-2 and TRBJ2-2; tentative D call: TRBD2 (5 bases). From germline, CDR1 is SGHAT and CDR2 FQNNGV. This CDR3 is 16 amino acids long. V lost 1 base and J lost 7, with 16 bases in between.

Of note for this clonotype: Compared with germline, one end of the junction differs, possibly owing to a read error. V is TRBV11-2 and J is TRBJ1-2; TRBD1 matches at 9 bases. The CDR3 runs 14 residues. The germline CDR1 and CDR2 sequences are SGHAT and FQNNGV. The CDR3 DNA reads TGTGCCAGCAGCCTGACAGGGGGTACCTGTGACTACACGTTC. Encoded protein: CASSLTGGTCDYTF.

This clonotype was picked up one time. The junction departs from the called germline gene at one end, perhaps through a read error. The chain links TRBV20-1 to TRBJ2-7; TRBD2 aligns across 9 bases. The CDR3 totals 15 residues. Per the germline V gene, CDR1 is DFQATT and CDR2 is SNEGSKA (reference sequence). The CDR3 loop reads CNVREGLAGTYVQYF. CDR3 DNA sequence: TGCAATGTTAGAGAAGGCCTAGCGGGGACCTACGTGCAGTACTTC.

A word on this clonotype: No conserved phenylalanine or tryptophan ends this CDR3, so it is likely a read error. V usage is TRBV12-3 or TRBV12-4 and J usage is TRBJ1-5, with TRBD1 matching 12 bases. There are 15 residues in the CDR3. CDR3 in DNA: TGTGCTAGCAGTTTAGGGACAGGGGGCAATCAGCTCCAGCATCTT. Translating gives CASSLGTGGNQLQHL.

With respect to this clonotype: Given a much more abundant clone one base away, this may be a read error. This chain links TRBV28 with TRBJ2-7; weak D call: TRBD2 (5 bases). Germline-derived CDR1 and CDR2 are MDHEN and SYDVKM. The CDR3 totals 13 residues. With 5 bases removed from V and 9 bases from J, the gap between germline ends came to 17 bases. This CDR3 is CASSATSEAGQYF. DNA of the CDR3: TGTGCCAGCAGTGCAACGTCGGAGGCCGGGCAGTACTTC.

A word on this clonotype: One junction end does not reproduce the germline sequence, and a read error may be involved. The V gene is TRBV4-2, the J gene TRBJ2-5; 8 bases fit TRBD1. CDR1 and CDR2 from the germline V gene are LGHNA and YNFKEQ. The CDR3 length is 17 residues. The CDR3 loop is CASSQVDRGHKGETQYF. The CDR3, as DNA: TGTGCCAGTAGCCAAGTAGACAGGGGACATAAGGGGGAGACCCAGTACTTC.

About this clonotype: It is likely a read error, because the conserved phenylalanine at the end of the CDR3 is missing. CDR3 sequence reads: CASSETSGDYNEQFL. Written as DNA, the CDR3 is TGTGCCAGCAGTGAAACTAGTGGGGACTACAATGAGCAGTTCCTC. The chain employs TRBV28 and TRBJ2-1, with D perhaps matching TRBD2 (5 bases). This CDR3 is built from 15 residues. CDR1 is MDHEN and CDR2 is SYDVKM in the germline V gene. Trimming took off 5 bases at V and 3 bases at J, with 14 bases between the two ends.

As for this clonotype: The junction differs from germline at one of its ends, possibly a read error. The chain uses TRBV6-1 and TRBJ2-2; D is perhaps TRBD1 or TRBD2 (5 bases each). The CDR3 is made up of 16 amino acids. The germline gives CDR1 MNHNS, CDR2 SASEGT. CDR3 residues: CASSEEPYDNTGDLFF. CDR3 nucleotides: TGTGCCAGCAGTGAAGAACCTTATGATAACACCGGGGACCTGTTTTTT.

The chain recombines TRBV6-1 with TRBJ2-3; D unresolved. This CDR3 has 12 amino acids. V dropped 2 bases and J dropped 10 bases, with 10 bases sitting between them. From germline, CDR1 is MNHNS and CDR2 SASEGT. The DNA of the CDR3 is TGTGCCAGCAGTGAAACCAGTTCTGCGCAGTATTTT. Translation gives CASSETSSAQYF.

The V gene is TRBV6-2 or TRBV6-3, the J gene TRBJ2-1; D assignment may be TRBD1 or TRBD2 (5 bases each). The CDR3 consists of 15 residues. Trimming shortened V by 8 bases and J by 6 bases, and 20 bases separated the two germline ends. CDR1 MNHEY and CDR2 SVGEGT come from the germline V gene. DNA for the CDR3: TGTGCCAGCGGTCGGGGTGGACCAGGGATCAATGAGCAGTTCTTC. Translated: CASGRGGPGINEQFF.

V usage is TRBV6-6 and J usage is TRBJ2-7, with D perhaps matching TRBD1 (6 bases). Germline lookup yields CDR1 MNHNY and CDR2 SVGAGI (reference sequence). This CDR3 comprises 14 residues. The V gene lost 11 bases and the J gene lost 3 bases, with 20 bases spanning the gap. The CDR3 is CAGNPGQMYYEQYF. The CDR3 DNA follows: TGTGCCGGCAACCCTGGACAGATGTACTACGAGCAGTACTTC.

This clonotype was recorded only once. The junction does not match germline at one end; this may be a read error. V is TRBV7-8 and J is TRBJ2-4; unclear D gene. Germline V gives CDR1 SGHVS, CDR2 FQNEAQ. The CDR3 length is 15 residues. CDR3 DNA sequence: TGTGTCAGCAACCCCCGAAGGGTTTCCAAAAACATTCAGTACTTC. Protein product: CVSNPRRVSKNIQYF.